This passage covers 32 T cell receptor beta chains from one sample sequenced in a study of spatial heterogeneity in lung cancer. Indicated time point: sample taken at primary tumor resection. MiXCR was run by TCRdb on the 5' RACE reads, yielding one entry per CDR3 protein. The sample gives 20,000 to 25,000 distinct CDR3 sequences, about 16% of which show up once; over 25% is in the top ten. Antigens of these TCRs are unknown. Whole-study results and caveats: Tracking of tumor mutation counts was seen in expanded intratumoral alpha and beta TCR counts.

Sequenced here: lung tumor tissue, sampled at surgery. The receptors originated from a female donor with early-stage non-small cell lung cancer.

The gene calls are TRBV5-1 and TRBJ2-1, with 7 bases identical to TRBD2. The CDR3 sequence is 15 residues long. Germline assignment: CDR1 SGHRS and CDR2 YFSETQ. Trimming removed 0 bases from V and 6 bases from J; junction bases left unmatched: 6. The DNA of the CDR3 is TGCGCCAGCAGCTTGGAGCCTGGCGGGAGCAATGAGCAGTTCTTC. This sequence encodes CASSLEPGGSNEQFF.

The sample holds many counts of this clonotype. The rearrangement joins TRBV6-1 to TRBJ2-7, with 10 bases matching TRBD2. Trimming took 6 bases from V and 4 from J; bases not matched to a gene: 3. Germline loops: CDR1 MNHNS, CDR2 SASEGT. The CDR3 has 13 residues. The CDR3 loop reads CASRASGGYEQYF. The CDR3 DNA follows: TGTGCCAGCAGGGCTAGCGGGGGATACGAGCAGTACTTC.

There are a few counts of this clonotype. V gene TRBV5-5 combines with J gene TRBJ2-4; D unclear. Germline V lookup: CDR1 SGHKS, CDR2 YYEKEE (reference sequence). The length of the CDR3 is 15 residues. The V end was cut by 0 bases, the J end by 0 bases, with 7 bases between. CDR3 nucleotides: TGTGCCAGCAGCTTGGATTTAATAGCCAAAAACATTCAGTACTTC. As protein: CASSLDLIAKNIQYF.

This clonotype was seen repeatedly, ten times or more. The CDR3 sequence is CSVRTSDYEQFF. The CDR3 DNA sequence: TGCAGCGTGCGGACTAGCGATTATGAGCAGTTCTTC. The J gene is TRBJ2-1, the V gene TRBV29-1; 9 bases match TRBD2. Trimming removed 6 bases from V and 8 bases from J; junction bases left unmatched: 5. The CDR3 length is 12 residues. Germline V lookup: CDR1 SQVTM, CDR2 ANQGSEA.

The chain recombines TRBV2 with TRBJ2-5; 7 positions match TRBD2. The CDR3 runs 15 residues. V lost 6 bases to trimming and J lost 0 bases; unmatched junction nucleotides: 7. CDR1 and CDR2 from the germline V gene are SNHLY and FYNNEI. CDR3 DNA sequence: TGTGCCAGCAGCCCGGACGGGGGGTACCAAGAGACCCAGTACTTC. It is translated as CASSPDGGYQETQYF.

The chain has TRBV20-1 and TRBJ2-7, with 7 bases identical to TRBD1. Germline CDR1 and CDR2: DFQATT and SNEGSKA (reference sequence). V trimming: 5 bases; J trimming: 3 bases; junction bases outside the gene matches: 10. The CDR3 length is 14 residues. CDR3: CSARNRDSYYEQYF. CDR3 nucleotide sequence: TGCAGTGCTCGGAACCGGGACAGCTACTACGAGCAGTACTTC.

The table lists this clonotype with many counts. The chain links TRBV7-8 to TRBJ2-7; TRBD2 aligns across 9 bases. The CDR3 spans 15 residues. V dropped 0 bases and J dropped 4; count of bases not matched to a gene: 4. Germline V gene data show CDR1 as SGHVS and CDR2 as FQNEAQ. The CDR3 nucleotides are TGTGCCAGCAGCTTAGCTAGCGGGAGCGGTTACGAGCAGTACTTC. Protein sequence: CASSLASGSGYEQYF.

This chain uses TRBV4-2 with TRBJ2-7; TRBD1 agrees at 11 bases. Germline assignment: CDR1 LGHNA and CDR2 YNFKEQ. The junction had 9 bases not matched to a gene; V was cut back by 6 bases and J by 2 bases. This CDR3 has 16 residues. The CDR3 DNA follows: TGTGCCAGCAGGCTTAAAACGGGACAGGGGGCCTACGAGCAGTACTTC. This encodes CASRLKTGQGAYEQYF.

The chain uses TRBV29-1 and TRBJ2-2; D is perhaps TRBD2 (5 bases). The ends were cut back, 6 bases at V and 1 base at J, with 15 bases in the middle. The CDR3 is 15 amino acids. Germline CDR1 reads SQVTM; CDR2 reads ANQGSEA. CDR3 in amino acids: CSVTGRGLNTGELFF. The CDR3 DNA sequence: TGCAGCGTCACCGGCCGGGGATTGAACACCGGGGAGCTGTTTTTT.

This clonotype was seen many times. This chain uses TRBV28 with TRBJ2-4; D gene ambiguous. Trimming left V 5 bases short and J 15 bases short, with 20 bases between. Per the germline V gene, CDR1 is MDHEN and CDR2 is SYDVKM. The CDR3 totals 13 residues. CDR3 DNA: TGTGCCAGCAGTCCTTATGGCCCTACGGTTCGGTACTTC. This gives the protein CASSPYGPTVRYF.

This clonotype appeared many times. The chain links TRBV27 to TRBJ2-6, with D perhaps TRBD1 (6 bases). V gave up 5 bases and J gave up 0 bases, with 14 bases separating them. CDR1 is MNHEY, CDR2 SMNVEV, per germline (reference sequence). CDR3 length: 17 amino acids. Here the CDR3 DNA reads TGTGCCAGCAGTGCCCGGGACACCCTCTCTGGGGCCAACGTCCTGACTTTC. Its translation: CASSARDTLSGANVLTF.

The genes are TRBV28 and TRBJ2-5; D is possibly TRBD1 (5 bases). The CDR3 has 14 residues. Germline lookup yields CDR1 MDHEN and CDR2 SYDVKM. V was cut by 4 bases and J by 5 bases, with 14 bases left in between. CDR3 coding DNA: TGTGCCAGCAGTTCCCCAGGGTCCTGGGAGACCCAGTACTTC. This encodes CASSSPGSWETQYF.

The table lists this clonotype with many counts. The CDR3 bases are TGCGCCAGCAGCAGGCAGGGAGGTGGCACAGATACGCAGTATTTT. Encoded protein: CASSRQGGGTDTQYF. V is TRBV5-1 and J is TRBJ2-3, with D possibly TRBD2 on 6 matching bases. V was cut by 4 bases and J by 1 base, with 13 bases left in between. In germline, CDR1 is SGHRS, CDR2 YFSETQ. The CDR3 has 15 residues.

This clonotype was recorded at least ten times. This chain connects TRBV7-6 to TRBJ1-5; no firm D call. Germline V gives CDR1 SGHVS, CDR2 FNYEAQ. V was pared by 5 bases and J by 9 bases, with 11 bases between. This CDR3 spans 12 amino acids. The CDR3 nucleotides are TGTGCCAGCAGCGCCGTAGAGGGGCCCCAGCATTTT. Translating it yields CASSAVEGPQHF.

CDR3 loop: CASHLWGASGANVLTF. In nucleotides, the CDR3 is TGTGCCAGCCATCTATGGGGAGCGTCTGGGGCCAACGTCCTGACTTTC. The chain joins TRBV19 to TRBJ2-6; D possibly corresponds to TRBD2 (5 bases). CDR3 length: 16 amino acids. Trimming removed 9 bases from V and 1 base from J, with 16 bases in between. From germline, CDR1 is LNHDA and CDR2 SQIVND (reference sequence).

This clonotype was seen repeatedly, ten times or more. The genes are TRBV29-1 and TRBJ2-3, with D possibly being TRBD1 (6 bases). V was cut by 4 bases and J by 0 bases, with 14 bases left in between. The CDR3 runs to 15 residues. Germline loops: CDR1 SQVTM, CDR2 ANQGSEA. The CDR3 region is CSVAGQTGSTDTQYF. CDR3 bases: TGCAGCGTTGCGGGTCAGACAGGTAGCACAGATACGCAGTATTTT.

A few counts support this clonotype. The chain has TRBV14 and TRBJ2-7; D remains unclear. V lost 4 bases to trimming and J lost 0 bases, with 16 bases between them. The CDR3 is made up of 16 amino acids. Germline values: CDR1 SGHDN, CDR2 FVKESK. CDR3 bases: TGTGCCAGCAGCCCTTTGGGCACCATGCGCTCCTACGAGCAGTACTTC. Residues: CASSPLGTMRSYEQYF.

This clonotype showed up just a few times. The chain links TRBV7-3 to TRBJ2-5, with a tentative D call TRBD2 (6 bases). This CDR3 is 15 amino acids long. The V gene's germline CDR1 is SGHTA and CDR2 FQGTGA. V dropped 3 bases and J dropped 4 bases, with 15 bases sitting between them. The CDR3 region is CASSFRTGVRETQYF. DNA for the CDR3: TGTGCCAGCAGCTTTAGGACGGGAGTAAGAGAGACCCAGTACTTC.

In this sample, this clonotype turned up many times. V gene TRBV9 combines with J gene TRBJ2-3; maybe TRBD1 (6 bases). V was trimmed by 1 base and J by 4 bases, leaving 10 bases between them. The germline CDR1 and CDR2 sequences are SGDLS and YYNGEE. The CDR3 extends over 14 amino acids. This CDR3 reads CASSVNRAPDTQYF. The DNA of the CDR3 is TGTGCCAGCAGCGTAAACAGGGCGCCAGATACGCAGTATTTT.

The chain carries TRBV18 and TRBJ2-1; 8 nucleotides match TRBD2. J was trimmed by 7 bases and V by 6 bases; bases with no gene match: 11. The germline CDR1 and CDR2 sequences are KGHSH and LQKENI. This CDR3 is built from 15 residues. The CDR3 reads CASSPRGPGGNEQFF. In DNA, the CDR3 is TGTGCCAGCTCCCCGCGGGGCCCGGGGGGGAATGAGCAGTTCTTC.

This clonotype was recorded only once. This sequence joins TRBV5-4 and TRBJ2-7, with 10 bases identical to TRBD1. The CDR3 has 15 amino acids. Germline CDR1 is SGHNT and CDR2 is YYREEE (reference sequence). V trimming: 4 bases; J trimming: 2 bases; junction bases outside the gene matches: 6. The CDR3 nucleotides read TGTGCCAGCAGCCCTGCCGGGACAGGGGCCTACGAGCAGTACTTC. Its translation is CASSPAGTGAYEQYF. The variable domain in full, completed from reference TRBV5-4 and TRBJ2-7, reads ETGVTQSPTHLIKTRGQQVTLRCSSQSGHNTVSWYQQALGQGPQFIFQYYREEENGRGNFPPRFSGLQFPNYSSELNVNALELDDSALYLCASSPAGTGAYEQYFGPGTRLTVT.

In its sample, this clonotype was seen many times. The chain employs TRBV20-1 and TRBJ2-3; no definite D call. Trimming cost V 3 bases and J 0 bases, with 7 bases left between them. Looked up from germline, CDR1 is DFQATT and CDR2 is SNEGSKA (reference sequence). The CDR3 covers 13 residues. The CDR3 nucleotides read TGCAGTGCTAGTTTGTTCAGCACAGATACGCAGTATTTT. It translates to CSASLFSTDTQYF.

This clonotype came up a few times. The genes are TRBV3-1 and TRBJ2-7; D gene uncertain. Germline CDR1 reads LGHDT; CDR2 reads YNNKEL (reference sequence). This CDR3 contains 12 residues. The V gene lost 3 bases and the J gene lost 7 bases, with 10 bases spanning the gap. The CDR3 spells CASSHRTREQYF. CDR3 bases: TGTGCCAGCAGCCATCGAACGAGAGAGCAGTACTTC.

The rearrangement uses TRBV20-1 and TRBJ2-1, with 9 positions matching TRBD2. Trimming at V came to 1 base and at J to 2 bases, leaving 6 bases not matched to a gene. The germline V gene encodes CDR1 DFQATT and CDR2 SNEGSKA (reference sequence). The CDR3 covers 16 residues. CDR3 coding DNA: TGCAGTGCTAGAGCCCCCCGGACTAGCGCCTACAATGAGCAGTTCTTC. Protein product: CSARAPRTSAYNEQFF.

The V and J genes are TRBV5-1 and TRBJ2-3, with 12 bases identical to TRBD2. CDR1 and CDR2 from the germline V gene are SGHRS and YFSETQ. The CDR3 is made up of 18 amino acids. V lost 0 bases and J lost 2; bases outside the gene matches: 7. The CDR3 bases are TGCGCCAGCAGCTTGGCGGGGACTAGCGGGTCCTTCACAGATACGCAGTATTTT. Translated, it gives CASSLAGTSGSFTDTQYF. Looking up the rest from reference TRBV5-1 and TRBJ2-3 gives the full variable domain: KAGVTQTPRYLIKTRGQQVTLSCSPISGHRSVSWYQQTPGQGLQFLFEYFSETQRNKGNFPGRFSGRQFSNSRSEMNVSTLELGDSALYLCASSLAGTSGSFTDTQYFGPGTRLTVL.

This rearrangement joins TRBV7-9 to TRBJ2-1; 8 positions match TRBD2. The germline gives CDR1 SEHNR, CDR2 FQNEAQ (reference sequence). Losses at the gene ends were 8 bases for V and 5 bases for J; bases not matched to a gene: 11. The CDR3 totals 15 residues. CDR3 sequence: CASGRAGESHNEQFF. The DNA of the CDR3 is TGTGCCAGCGGGAGAGCGGGAGAGTCCCACAATGAGCAGTTCTTC.

There are a few counts of this clonotype. The chain employs TRBV2 and TRBJ2-3, with D tentatively TRBD1 (6 bases). CDR1 and CDR2 (germline): SNHLY, FYNNEI. CDR3 length equals 14 residues. Deletions cut 6 bases from V and 2 bases from J, with 12 bases between. CDR3 loop: CASRRGQTTDTQYF. The CDR3, as DNA: TGTGCCAGCAGACGAGGACAGACCACAGATACGCAGTATTTT.

The table lists this clonotype with a few counts. The chain uses TRBV28 and TRBJ2-7; D possibly uses TRBD1 or TRBD2 (5 bases each). The CDR3 totals 16 residues. Germline V gene lookup returns CDR1 MDHEN and CDR2 SYDVKM. V was trimmed by 6 bases and J by 4 bases, leaving 22 bases between them. CDR3 nucleotide sequence: TGTGCCAGCAGCCCCCGCGGGTCCAAAGGGGAATACGAGCAGTACTTC. It is translated as CASSPRGSKGEYEQYF.

This clonotype was detected ten times or more. The chain links TRBV30 to TRBJ2-3, with 8 bases lining up with TRBD2. This CDR3 has 15 amino acids. Germline loops: CDR1 GTSNPN, CDR2 SVGIG (reference sequence). Trimming cost V 1 base and J 1 base; bases outside gene matches: 4. The chain's CDR3 is CAWSEAGARTDTQYF. CDR3 DNA: TGTGCCTGGAGTGAAGCGGGGGCCCGCACAGATACGCAGTATTTT. Combining the CDR3 with reference TRBV30 and TRBJ2-3 gives the whole variable domain SQTIHQWPATLVQPVGSPLSLECTVEGTSNPNLYWYRQAAGRGLQLLFYSVGIGQISSEVPQNLSASRPQDRQFILSSKKLLLSDSGFYLCAWSEAGARTDTQYFGPGTRLTVL.

The V and J genes are TRBV5-1 and TRBJ2-1, with 10 bases aligning to TRBD2. V shed 6 bases and J 0 bases; nucleotides not matched to a gene: 6. This CDR3 spans 16 amino acids. The germline V gene has CDR1 SGHRS and CDR2 YFSETQ. The CDR3 loop is CASTKLAGSSYNEQFF. For the CDR3, the DNA is TGCGCCAGCACCAAACTAGCGGGGAGCTCCTACAATGAGCAGTTCTTC. The variable domain in full, with the rest retrieved from reference TRBV5-1 and TRBJ2-1, is KAGVTQTPRYLIKTRGQQVTLSCSPISGHRSVSWYQQTPGQGLQFLFEYFSETQRNKGNFPGRFSGRQFSNSRSEMNVSTLELGDSALYLCASTKLAGSSYNEQFFGPGTRLTVL.

This clonotype was seen more than once but under ten times. The V and J genes are TRBV5-1 and TRBJ2-2; D could derive from TRBD1 or TRBD2 (5 bases each). Germline V gene data show CDR1 as SGHRS and CDR2 as YFSETQ. Deletions cut 4 bases from V and 9 bases from J, with 7 bases between. The CDR3 is 11 residues long. Here the CDR3 DNA reads TGCGCCAGCAGCGGGGACCGGGAGCTGTTTTTT. It specifies CASSGDRELFF.

This clonotype has ten or more counts. The rearrangement links TRBV25-1 to TRBJ2-7, with D perhaps matching TRBD2 (6 bases). Germline V gene sequence: CDR1 MGHDK, CDR2 SYGVNS. Trimming stripped 8 bases from V and 4 bases from J, with 15 bases between. This CDR3 region has 13 residues. In DNA form, the CDR3 reads TGTGCCAGCCGCGGGGTCCTTGGGTACGAGCAGTACTTC. Residues: CASRGVLGYEQYF.